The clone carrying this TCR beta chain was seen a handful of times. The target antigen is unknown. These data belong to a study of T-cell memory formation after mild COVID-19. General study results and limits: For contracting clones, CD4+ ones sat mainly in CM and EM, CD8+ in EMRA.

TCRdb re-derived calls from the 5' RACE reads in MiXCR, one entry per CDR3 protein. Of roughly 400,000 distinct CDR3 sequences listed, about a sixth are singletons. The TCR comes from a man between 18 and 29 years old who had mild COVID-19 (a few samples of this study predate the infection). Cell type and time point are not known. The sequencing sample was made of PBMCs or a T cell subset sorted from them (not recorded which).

The CDR3 protein is CASSLRQATQETQYF. The DNA of the CDR3 is TGTGCCAGCAGCTTAAGACAGGCCACACAAGAGACCCAGTACTTC. The chain recombines TRBV7-9 with TRBJ2-5; D is perhaps TRBD1 (6 bases). Germline loops: CDR1 SEHNR, CDR2 FQNEAQ (reference sequence). The V end was cut by 2 bases, the J end by 2 bases, with 12 bases between. This CDR3 region has 15 residues.